One sample yielded the 27 T cell receptor beta chains listed below, sequenced in a study of T cells in Graves' hyperthyroidism and ophthalmopathy. There were TCR beta CDR3 regions amplified from RNA transcripts. HTBI primers were used for first-round RT-PCR of the TCR CDR3. Using its own MiXCR run on the multiplex PCR reads, TCRdb lists one record per CDR3 protein. The repertoire holds roughly 170,000 distinct CDR3 sequences, approximately 17% seen once, with about 31% in the top ten. Sequencing was done on a sample of blood. The receptor set was obtained from a woman between 45 and 60 years old with Graves' hyperthyroidism.

This clonotype was counted at least ten times. The chain combines TRBV3-1 with TRBJ2-5, with TRBD2 matching over 9 bases. This CDR3 is 15 amino acids long. The trim removed 5 bases at V and 3 bases at J, leaving 7 bases unmatched. Germline loops: CDR1 LGHDT, CDR2 YNNKEL (reference sequence). The CDR3 DNA follows: TGTGCCAGCAGCTTCCCGGGACTAGCAAAAGAGACCCAGTACTTC. Translation: CASSFPGLAKETQYF.

This clonotype was seen once. The germline gene is not matched at one end of the junction; a read error may be the cause. The J gene is TRBJ2-1, the V gene TRBV5-1; D may be TRBD1 or TRBD2 (5 bases each). This CDR3 has 16 amino acids. Germline lookup yields CDR1 SGHRS and CDR2 YFSETQ. The CDR3, as DNA: TGCGCCAGCAGCCCCGGGGCGGGTGGCACCTACAATGAGCAATTCTTC. This codes for CASSPGAGGTYNEQFF.

This clonotype has at least ten counts. The chain joins TRBV6-5 to TRBJ1-2; possible D gene TRBD1, 6 bases. CDR3 length equals 16 residues. The V gene's germline CDR1 is MNHEY and CDR2 SVGAGI. V gave up 1 base and J gave up 7 bases, with 19 bases separating them. The CDR3 coding sequence is TGTGCCAGCAGTTACTTATCGGACAGCTACTTAGGTGGCTACACCTTC. Translated: CASSYLSDSYLGGYTF.

In this sample, this clonotype turned up many times. V and J are TRBV19 and TRBJ2-3, with 12 bases aligning to TRBD2. The germline gives CDR1 LNHDA, CDR2 SQIVND (reference sequence). The CDR3 runs 15 residues. The junction had 7 bases not matched to a gene; V was cut back by 7 bases and J by 5 bases. Written as DNA, the CDR3 is TGTGCCAGTACCAGACTAGCGGGGGCGGGAGATACGCAGTATTTT. It yields the protein CASTRLAGAGDTQYF. The entire variable domain, with the rest obtained from reference TRBV19 and TRBJ2-3, is as follows: DGGITQSPKYLFRKEGQNVTLSCEQNLNHDAMYWYRQDPGQGLRLIYYSQIVNDFQKGDIAEGYSVSREKKESFPLTVTSAQKNPTAFYLCASTRLAGAGDTQYFGPGTRLTVL.

This clonotype showed up many times. V gene TRBV2 combines with J gene TRBJ2-7; D call uncertain. The CDR3 contains 10 residues. CDR1 and CDR2 (germline): SNHLY, FYNNEI. V was clipped by 7 bases and J by 6 bases, with 7 bases between them. The CDR3 sequence: CASKGSEQYF. In DNA form, the CDR3 reads TGTGCCAGCAAGGGAAGCGAGCAGTACTTC.

This clonotype was seen at least ten times. J is TRBJ1-2 and V is TRBV18; 11 bases fit TRBD1. Trimming took 8 bases from V and 6 from J; bases not matched to a gene: 5. The CDR3 is 13 residues long. Germline lookup yields CDR1 KGHSH and CDR2 LQKENI. The chain's CDR3 is CASEWDRGNGYTF. The CDR3 bases are TGTGCCAGCGAATGGGACAGGGGGAATGGCTACACCTTC.

This clonotype was observed many times. V and J are TRBV7-2 and TRBJ1-2; D possibly corresponds to TRBD1 (5 bases). CDR1 is SGHTA, CDR2 FQGNSA, per germline. There are 13 residues in the CDR3. V gave up 3 bases and J gave up 7 bases, with 12 bases separating them. DNA for the CDR3: TGTGCCAGCAGCTTGCCTCAGGGACGTGGCTACACCTTC. Translating it yields CASSLPQGRGYTF.

There are many counts of this clonotype. The rearrangement links TRBV10-3 to TRBJ1-1; the match to TRBD1 covers 7 bases. The CDR3 totals 15 residues. J gave up 1 base and V 3 bases, and 5 bases lay outside the gene matches. Germline V gene sequence: CDR1 ENHRY, CDR2 SYGVKD. The CDR3 region is CAISDTGAANTEAFF. CDR3 nucleotides: TGTGCCATCAGTGACACAGGGGCGGCGAACACTGAAGCTTTCTTT.

This clonotype was counted many times. This chain joins TRBV5-6 and TRBJ1-1; 10 nucleotides line up with TRBD1. V shed 4 bases and J 1 base; nucleotides not matched to a gene: 13. The CDR3 consists of 18 residues. CDR1 and CDR2 from the germline V gene are SGHDT and YYEEEE. Here the CDR3 DNA reads TGTGCCAGCAGCCTCCGGGACAGGGGACATAAGGAGAACACTGAAGCTTTCTTT. Protein product: CASSLRDRGHKENTEAFF.

The table lists this clonotype with many counts. This sequence joins TRBV5-1 and TRBJ2-1, with TRBD1 matching over 7 bases. Germline CDR1 and CDR2: SGHRS and YFSETQ. V lost 3 bases and J lost 3; bases outside the gene matches: 12. The CDR3 totals 17 residues. The CDR3 protein is CASSSLPTGLLYNEQFF. CDR3 DNA sequence: TGCGCCAGCAGCTCCCTTCCGACAGGGTTACTCTACAATGAGCAGTTCTTC. Filled out from reference TRBV5-1 and TRBJ2-1, the complete variable domain reads KAGVTQTPRYLIKTRGQQVTLSCSPISGHRSVSWYQQTPGQGLQFLFEYFSETQRNKGNFPGRFSGRQFSNSRSEMNVSTLELGDSALYLCASSSLPTGLLYNEQFFGPGTRLTVL.

Worth noting for this clonotype: Given a much more abundant clone one base away, this may be a read error. CDR3: CASSFGTYREAFF. CDR3 in DNA: TGTGCCAGCAGTTTTGGGACATACCGAGAAGCTTTCTTT. The rearrangement links TRBV6-5 to TRBJ1-1; weak D call: TRBD1 (6 bases). Between the trimmed V and J ends, which lost 4 bases and 8 bases, there was a span of 14 bases. CDR1 MNHEY and CDR2 SVGAGI come from the germline V gene. The CDR3 is made up of 13 amino acids.

This clonotype was found many times. This chain joins TRBV7-2 and TRBJ1-1; D is undetermined. The CDR3 extends over 14 amino acids. The V end was cut by 5 bases, the J end by 0 bases, with 10 bases between. Germline lookup yields CDR1 SGHTA and CDR2 FQGNSA. This chain's CDR3 is CASSPGPMNTEAFF. Written as DNA, the CDR3 is TGTGCCAGCAGCCCTGGCCCGATGAACACTGAAGCTTTCTTT.

This clonotype was observed many times. The chain couples TRBV6-2 or TRBV6-3 to TRBJ1-1; the D is unclear. CDR1 MNHEY and CDR2 SVGEGT come from the germline V gene. This CDR3 is built from 14 residues. Trimming took 2 bases from V and 1 from J, leaving 8 bases between them. CDR3 DNA sequence: TGTGCCAGCAGTTACAATTCAAGGAACACTGAAGCTTTCTTT. Protein product: CASSYNSRNTEAFF.

This clonotype has at least ten counts. This sequence joins TRBV28 and TRBJ1-1; D not certain. With 10 bases removed from V and 0 bases from J, the gap between germline ends came to 15 bases. Per germline, CDR1 MDHEN and CDR2 SYDVKM. This CDR3 has 14 residues. This CDR3 is CAIRTVTLNTEAFF. CDR3 DNA sequence: TGTGCCATAAGGACCGTGACTTTGAACACTGAAGCTTTCTTT.

This clonotype was counted ten times or more. The chain recombines TRBV24-1 with TRBJ1-2, with TRBD1 as a possible D gene (6 bases). The germline V gene encodes CDR1 KGHDR and CDR2 SFDVKD. CDR3 length equals 13 residues. V was cut by 7 bases and J by 4 bases, with 12 bases left in between. The CDR3 DNA is TGTGCCACCAGCGAAACAGGGCCCTATGGCTACACCTTC. Translated: CATSETGPYGYTF.

This clonotype was picked up many times. V and J are TRBV12-3 or TRBV12-4 and TRBJ2-1; 8 bases line up with TRBD2. CDR3 size: 16 residues. J lost 2 bases, V lost 1 base, and 4 bases had no gene match. The CDR3 DNA sequence: TGTGCCAGCAGTTTAGTCGGGGGGGCCCCCTACAATGAGCAGTTCTTC. It is translated as CASSLVGGAPYNEQFF.

At least ten counts were recorded for this clonotype. V is TRBV7-8 and J is TRBJ2-2; unclear D gene. CDR3 size: 12 residues. CDR1 and CDR2 from the germline V gene are SGHVS and FQNEAQ. Trimming shortened V by 7 bases and J by 0 bases, and 3 bases separated the two germline ends. CDR3 DNA: TGTGCCAGCAACCCGAACACCGGGGAGCTGTTTTTT. This gives the protein CASNPNTGELFF. Supplemented by reference TRBV7-8 and TRBJ2-2, the full variable domain reads GAGVSQSPRYKVAKRGQDVALRCDPISGHVSLFWYQQALGQGPEFLTYFQNEAQLDKSGLPSDRFFAERPEGSVSTLKIQRTQQEDSAVYLCASNPNTGELFFGEGSRLTVL.

This clonotype was seen at least ten times. The chain is built from TRBV9 and TRBJ2-3; 11 bases fit TRBD2. The CDR3 has 16 amino acids. Germline trimming cut 4 bases from V and 2 bases from J; bases unmatched to any gene: 6. The germline V gene encodes CDR1 SGDLS and CDR2 YYNGEE. CDR3 nucleotide sequence: TGTGCCAGCAGCACTGGGACTAGCGGATACACAGATACGCAGTATTTT. The encoded protein is CASSTGTSGYTDTQYF.

This clonotype has more than one count but fewer than ten. The V call is TRBV20-1, the J call TRBJ1-2; 8 positions match TRBD1. V was clipped by 3 bases and J by 6 bases; unmatched bases: 6. This CDR3 is 13 amino acids long. Germline CDR1 and CDR2: DFQATT and SNEGSKA (reference sequence). CDR3 DNA: TGCAGTGCTAGGAGGACAGGGCATGATGGCTACACCTTC. Amino acid sequence: CSARRTGHDGYTF.

This clonotype was seen many times. The chain has TRBV28 and TRBJ2-7; TRBD1 matches at 7 bases. This CDR3 is built from 15 residues. The germline V gene has CDR1 MDHEN and CDR2 SYDVKM. The ends lost 6 bases at V and 3 bases at J; junction bases unmatched: 11. In DNA form, the CDR3 reads TGTGCCAGCAGCTCCCCCCGATCAGGGGGCTACGAGCAGTACTTC. Translation gives CASSSPRSGGYEQYF.

The chain couples TRBV5-1 to TRBJ2-5; 7 bases align to TRBD1. Germline assignment: CDR1 SGHRS and CDR2 YFSETQ. The V and J ends lost 3 bases and 5 bases, in that order; junction bases with no gene match: 10. The CDR3 spans 15 residues. The CDR3 bases are TGCGCCAGCAGCTCCCGACAGGGTCCGATGGAGACCCAGTACTTC. Its protein is CASSSRQGPMETQYF.

This clonotype was counted ten times or more. The chain recombines TRBV11-3 with TRBJ1-5; no clear D gene. The germline V gene encodes CDR1 SGHNT and CDR2 YENEEA. Trimming removed 0 bases from V and 2 bases from J, with 17 bases in between. The CDR3 sequence is 18 residues long. The CDR3 sequence: CASSLDPLHAPRNQPQHF. In nucleotides, the CDR3 is TGTGCCAGCAGCTTAGATCCCCTCCACGCACCTCGCAATCAGCCCCAGCATTTT.

In its sample, this clonotype was seen many times. CDR3 sequence: CASSFGTAEAYGYTF. Here the CDR3 DNA reads TGTGCCAGCAGCTTTGGTACCGCGGAGGCCTATGGCTACACCTTC. The rearrangement joins TRBV6-1 to TRBJ1-2; D call uncertain. Germline V gives CDR1 MNHNS, CDR2 SASEGT. The length of the CDR3 is 15 residues. V lost 6 bases and J 4 bases, leaving 18 bases between the germline ends.

J is TRBJ2-7 and V is TRBV4-1, with D maybe TRBD2 (5 bases). V shed 3 bases and J shed 3 bases, with 9 bases lying between them. Looked up from germline, CDR1 is MGHRA and CDR2 is YSYEKL. The CDR3 runs 13 residues. CDR3: CASSHQEGYEQYF. Here the CDR3 DNA reads TGCGCCAGCAGCCACCAAGAGGGCTACGAGCAGTACTTC.

This clonotype was picked up many times. This chain links TRBV3-1 with TRBJ2-7; D is possibly TRBD1 (6 bases). There are 13 residues in the CDR3. Germline V gene data show CDR1 as LGHDT and CDR2 as YNNKEL (reference sequence). Trimming cost V 3 bases and J 5 bases, with 11 bases left between them. The CDR3 bases are TGTGCCAGCAGCCACGGGACAAGCCACGAGCAGTACTTC. Its translation is CASSHGTSHEQYF.

This clonotype came up a few times. CDR3 amino acids: CASSPFGTGVGGYTF. The CDR3 DNA reads as TGTGCCAGTAGTCCATTCGGAACAGGGGTTGGTGGCTACACCTTC. V usage is TRBV19 and J usage is TRBJ1-2; 7 bases fit TRBD1. Germline trimming cut 5 bases from V and 7 bases from J; bases unmatched to any gene: 13. Germline V CDR1 and CDR2: LNHDA, SQIVND (reference sequence). The CDR3 has 15 amino acids.

The rearrangement links TRBV6-1 to TRBJ1-5; TRBD1 is a possible D gene (6 bases). The CDR3 covers 16 residues. The ends were cut back, 1 base at V and 0 bases at J, with 10 bases in the middle. Germline assignment: CDR1 MNHNS and CDR2 SASEGT. CDR3 protein: CASSEVYRVSNQPQHF. Here the CDR3 DNA reads TGTGCCAGCAGTGAAGTCTACAGGGTTAGCAATCAGCCCCAGCATTTT.